Listed below are T cell receptor beta chains from one sample, sequenced in a study of OX40 agonist ivuxolimab in advanced cancers. This table comes from immunoSEQ multiplex PCR, and its TCRdb copy is limited to in-frame clones, with some not included. The sample holds tens of thousands of clones, 85% seen once. The specimen was CD4+ or CD8+ T cells sorted from blood, collected in a trial of the OX40 agonist ivuxolimab. The receptors originated from an adult with an advanced solid tumor such as melanoma, head and neck, liver or kidney cancer. Each CDR3 is given with its conserved first and last residue. The D gene is left open where the match is weak. A row's size may be missing; if present it is once, few, many or a size class.

j_gene	d_gene	abundance	v_gene	CDR3aa	CDR3nt
TRBJ2-1	.	.	TRBV5-1	CASSRAGNEQFF	TGCGCCAGCAGCCGCGCCGGGAATGAGCAGTTCTTC
TRBJ2-7	TRBD1	.	TRBV4-3	CASSQDGTGPSYEQYF	TGCGCCAGCAGCCAAGACGGGACAGGGCCCTCCTACGAGCAGTACTTC
TRBJ1-1	.	.	TRBV7-2	CASSSRVFGTEAFF	TGTGCCAGCAGCTCCAGGGTATTTGGGACTGAAGCTTTCTTT
TRBJ2-7	TRBD2	.	TRBV11-1	CASGLADLYEQYF	TGTGCCAGCGGACTAGCGGACCTCTACGAGCAGTACTTC
TRBJ1-2	.	.	TRBV7-2	CASSLGGEGGYTF	TGTGCCAGCAGCTTAGGGGGGGAGGGCGGCTACACCTTC
TRBJ1-6	.	.	TRBV6-5	CASSKNNSPLHF	TGTGCCAGCAGCAAGAATAATTCACCCCTCCACTTT
TRBJ2-2	TRBD1	.	TRBV27	CASSFLGTEAGELFF	TGTGCCAGCAGTTTCCTCGGGACAGAAGCCGGGGAGCTGTTTTTT
TRBJ2-1	.	.	TRBV28	CASSFTGGHNEQFF	TGTGCCAGCAGTTTTACTGGAGGTCACAATGAGCAGTTCTTC
TRBJ2-1	TRBD1	.	TRBV2	CANDRDLRKDEQFF	TGTGCCAACGACAGGGATTTGCGGAAGGATGAGCAGTTCTTC
TRBJ2-7	TRBD1	.	TRBV6-5	CASREGQAETYEQYF	TGTGCCAGCAGAGAGGGACAGGCTGAGACCTACGAGCAGTACTTC
TRBJ2-3	TRBD1	once	TRBV7-9	CASSLTGGEDTQYF	TGTGCCAGCAGCTTGACAGGGGGTGAAGATACGCAGTATTTT
TRBJ2-1	TRBD2	.	TRBV14	CASSPSQGAGGYNEQFF	TGTGCCAGCAGCCCATCACAGGGAGCGGGGGGATACAATGAGCAGTTCTTC
TRBJ2-3	.	.	TRBV7-9	CASSLGLITDTQYF	TGTGCCAGCAGCTTAGGACTAATCACAGATACGCAGTATTTT
TRBJ2-2	.	once	TRBV7-7	CASTWGNTGELFF	TGTGCTAGCACTTGGGGGAACACCGGGGAGCTGTTTTTT
TRBJ2-1	TRBD2	.	TRBV7-2	CASSLVSGDNEQFF	TGTGCCAGCAGCTTAGTTAGCGGGGACAATGAGCAGTTCTTC
TRBJ1-5	.	.	TRBV6-6	CASSYGANQPQHF	TGTGCCAGCAGTTACGGGGCGAATCAGCCCCAGCATTTT
TRBJ1-1	.	.	TRBV9	CASSGRVEGFDTEAFF	TGTGCCAGCAGCGGCAGAGTGGAGGGTTTCGACACTGAAGCTTTCTTT
TRBJ2-2	.	.	TRBV9	CASSFRESTGELFF	TGTGCCAGCAGCTTCCGTGAATCCACCGGGGAGCTGTTTTTT
TRBJ1-3	.	.	TRBV9	CASSVSSGGSGNTIYF	TGTGCCAGCAGCGTCTCGTCGGGGGGGTCTGGAAACACCATATATTTT
TRBJ2-4	.	few	TRBV7-2	CASSLDEGIQYF	TGTGCCAGCAGCTTAGATGAGGGCATTCAGTACTTC
TRBJ1-1	.	.	TRBV6-1	CASSELEGTEAFF	TGTGCCAGCAGTGAATTAGAGGGGACTGAAGCTTTCTTT
TRBJ2-2	.	.	TRBV5-4	CASRPLDTGELFF	TGTGCCAGCAGGCCTTTGGACACCGGGGAGCTGTTTTTT
TRBJ1-5	TRBD1	.	TRBV6-1	CASSSTTGGGQPQHF	TGTGCCAGCAGCTCAACCACAGGGGGCGGGCAGCCCCAGCATTTT
TRBJ2-7	.	.	TRBV6-6	CASSLRYEQYF	TGTGCCAGCAGCCTCAGATACGAGCAGTACTTC
TRBJ2-6	.	.	TRBV7-8	CASRGRIRYSGANVLTF	TGTGCCAGCAGGGGGAGGATACGGTATTCTGGGGCCAACGTCCTGACTTTC
TRBJ2-7	TRBD1	few	TRBV27	CASSSRPRARGTGAYEQYF	TGTGCCAGCAGTTCGCGACCCAGAGCCAGGGGGACAGGGGCCTACGAGCAGTACTTC
TRBJ1-6	.	.	TRBV10-2	CASSEGRMYNSPLHF	TGCGCCAGCAGTGAAGGACGGATGTATAATTCACCCCTCCACTTT
TRBJ1-1	.	.	TRBV5-1	CASSLVGANTEAFF	TGCGCCAGCAGCTTGGTGGGGGCGAACACTGAAGCTTTCTTT
TRBJ2-1	TRBD2	.	TRBV9	CASSRTTGTSNYNEQFF	TGTGCCAGCAGCCGTACCACCGGGACTAGCAACTACAATGAGCAGTTCTTC
TRBJ2-7	TRBD2	once	TRBV4-2	CASSSRLAGGTSSYEQYF	TGTGCCAGCAGCTCAAGACTAGCGGGAGGCACTAGCTCCTACGAGCAGTACTTC
TRBJ2-5	TRBD2	.	TRBV11-3	CASSLSSGSYQETQYF	TGTGCCAGCAGCTTGAGTAGCGGGAGCTACCAAGAGACCCAGTACTTC
TRBJ2-7	.	few	TRBV2	CASSGVGREQYF	TGTGCCAGCAGTGGGGTAGGGCGCGAGCAGTACTTC
TRBJ1-1	.	.	TRBV27	CASSLFWGGEAFF	TGTGCCAGCAGTTTATTCTGGGGCGGTGAAGCTTTCTTT
TRBJ1-3	.	.	TRBV9	CASSVGGTGNTIYF	TGTGCCAGCAGCGTAGGAGGGACTGGAAACACCATATATTTT
TRBJ1-3	.	.	TRBV6-6	CASIFGNTEKISIYF	TGTGCCAGCATTTTCGGGAACACGGAAAAGATCTCCATATATTTT
TRBJ1-6	.	.	TRBV9	CASSVSSESPLHF	TGTGCCAGCAGCGTATCATCCGAATCACCCCTCCACTTT
TRBJ2-1	.	.	TRBV19	CASSLPGNEQFF	TGTGCCAGTAGTCTCCCGGGAAATGAGCAGTTCTTC
TRBJ2-5	.	.	TRBV27	CASSRIHQETQYF	TGTGCCAGCAGTAGGATTCACCAAGAGACCCAGTACTTC
TRBJ2-5	TRBD2	.	TRBV5-1	CASRTTTSVETQYF	TGCGCCAGCAGGACAACCACTAGCGTAGAGACCCAGTACTTC
TRBJ2-1	.	.	TRBV6-5	CASSYTEGLDEQFF	TGTGCCAGCAGTTACACGGAGGGGCTGGATGAGCAGTTCTTC
TRBJ2-6	.	.	TRBV7-8	CASSPHRVNGANVLTF	TGTGCCAGCAGCCCACACAGGGTCAATGGGGCCAACGTCCTGACTTTC
TRBJ2-7	.	.	TRBV7-9	CASSLVTGGYEQYF	TGTGCCAGCAGCTTAGTCACTGGGGGATACGAGCAGTACTTC
TRBJ2-1	TRBD2	.	TRBV6-6	CASSYSSGGQGQFF	TGTGCCAGCAGTTACTCGAGCGGGGGGCAAGGGCAGTTCTTC
TRBJ2-5	.	.	TRBV18	CASSPSGLGETQYF	TGTGCCAGCTCACCATCTGGTTTGGGTGAGACCCAGTACTTC